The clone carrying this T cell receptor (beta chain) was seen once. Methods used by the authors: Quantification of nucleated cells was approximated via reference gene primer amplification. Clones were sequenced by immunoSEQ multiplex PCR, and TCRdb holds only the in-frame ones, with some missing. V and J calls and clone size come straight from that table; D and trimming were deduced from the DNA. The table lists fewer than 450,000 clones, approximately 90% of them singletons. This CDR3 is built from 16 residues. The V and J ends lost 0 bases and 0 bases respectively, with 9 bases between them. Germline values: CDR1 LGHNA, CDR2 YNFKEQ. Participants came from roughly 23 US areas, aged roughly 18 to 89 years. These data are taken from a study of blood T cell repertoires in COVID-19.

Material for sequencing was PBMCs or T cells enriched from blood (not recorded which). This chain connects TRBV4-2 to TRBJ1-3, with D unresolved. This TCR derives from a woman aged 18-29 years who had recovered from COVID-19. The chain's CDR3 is CASSQDATVSGNTIYF. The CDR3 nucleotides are TGTGCCAGCAGCCAAGACGCTACAGTCTCTGGAAACACCATATATTTT.